This entry concerns a single T cell receptor (beta chain). This clonotype showed up many times. The antigen it binds to is not known. Per-base quality was not reported, and no clone a single base away is much larger than it. The TCR beta CDR3 regions were amplified from RNA transcripts. The first round of RT-PCR for the TCR CDR3 was performed with the HTBI primer set and the Qiagen OneStep RT-PCR kit. A second multiplex PCR round built the libraries, followed by size selection and purification. Sequencing of the libraries was done on an Illumina HiSeq2000 using paired-end 100 bp reads. Regarding the original processing steps: SOAPnuke was used to process the raw data, with reads discarded if the reads contained adapters or uncalled bases, had a mean Phred below 15, or lacked an exact constant-primer or identifier match. High-quality paired reads were merged with COPE v1.2.5, and unique nucleotide sequences were defined as clonotypes. Clonotypes were aligned to IMGT TRBV, TRBD and TRBJ reference segments using MiTCR v1.1. The analysis included only V-J combinations with a frequency above 0.0001, which together covered roughly 99% of the repertoires. A TCS score was defined as the ratio of F50 (clonal expansion) to E x V (chaos), with BLOSUM62-based TCRdist applied between CDR3 peptides within each V-J. Welch's t-statistics and random forest reduced several hundred V-J features to roughly 13, which were used in a naive Bayes classifier (R e1071). The similarity between thyroid and blood repertoires was quantified using the Morisita-Horn index. TCRdb took the public reads, trimmed them with fastp at Q25, ran MiXCR for clone calling and kept in-frame beta chains. Rows are unified per CDR3 protein, each entry keeping the most common DNA and genes. TCRdb's processing, not the study's, gives the V and J calls here. This sample has fewer than 750,000 distinct CDR3 sequences in its table, and approximately 14% of those were observed once. The ten largest make up 4% to 5.5% of the sample.

Ophthalmopathy patients had moderately to severely active disease, Clinical Activity Score of at least 3, NOSPECS grade of at least 4, and duration under 3 months. The study excluded patients with uncontrolled infections, other autoimmune diseases, pregnancy or lactation. Diagnoses were established on the basis of clinical symptoms, serum thyroxine and TRAb, thyroid ultrasound, and orbital computed tomography. PBMCs were isolated from approximately 10 ml of fresh peripheral blood by Ficoll-Paque density gradient centrifugation. Trizol reagent was used to extract total RNA, and RNA quality was then checked on an Agilent 2100 Bioanalyzer. This entry belongs to a study of T cells in Graves' hyperthyroidism and ophthalmopathy (dated by TCRdb to the late 2010s). Concerning the study at large: Peripheral blood was collected at initial diagnosis, before any treatment. Prospective prediction of ophthalmopathy was tested in an independent validation cohort of about 19 hyperthyroidism patients and 15 to 17 patients who later progressed to ophthalmopathy. After blood sampling, hyperthyroidism patients were treated with methimazole at a starting dose of 30 mg daily, and ophthalmopathy patients were treated with high-dose intravenous methylprednisolone. To identify distinguishing TCR V-J signatures, a discovery cohort of 90 to 100 patients was used, comprising approximately 40 with Graves' ophthalmopathy and some 57 with stable Graves' hyperthyroidism. The study also compared thyroid tissue and blood T-cell repertoires from a handful of Graves' hyperthyroidism patients. TCR Vbeta CDR3 sequencing of around 130 peripheral blood samples (roughly 41 ophthalmopathy, over 70 hyperthyroidism and some 17 progressor patients) is reported in the paper. The 80 to 100 discovery patients were randomly divided into training and test sets at a 7:3 ratio.

Reading the germline V gene gives CDR1 SQVTM and CDR2 ANQGSEA. From cysteine to phenylalanine, the CDR3 is 14 amino acids long. Solely the CDR3 DNA is kept, with 42 bases framed from the first base. V lost 6 bases and J lost 4 bases, and the count of bases not matched to a germline gene is 5. General conclusions and limits of the study: In validation, progression to ophthalmopathy was predicted by the model with nearly 71% sensitivity and approximately 78% specificity, a median of 6.5 months before onset. Most expanded thyroid clonotypes (frequency above 0.001) were also found in blood, which suggests that blood repertoires may mirror thyroid immune responses. Sample size was not statistically predetermined, and investigators were not blinded to group allocation. In cross-validation, a model built on a 13 V-J signature told ophthalmopathy apart from stable hyperthyroidism with 85% to 90% sensitivity and about 81% specificity, and in testing the same model reached 80%/75%.

The chain is assembled from TRBV29-1 and TRBJ2-7, with 14 middle bases fitting TRBD2. The specimen was blood. The TCR originated in a woman in her thirties or forties with Graves' ophthalmopathy. The encoded CDR3 is CSVVGLAGGYEQYF. The DNA is as follows: TGCAGCGTGGTAGGACTAGCGGGAGGATACGAGCAGTACTTC.